This TCR beta chain was recovered during a study of blood T cell repertoires in COVID-19. Participant age was about 18 to 89 years, and participants resided in 25 or so US areas. CDR1 and CDR2 from the germline V gene are MNHNS and SASEGT. Trimming took 3 bases from V and 5 from J; bases not matched to a gene: 11. The CDR3 is 17 amino acids. The table came from immunoSEQ multiplex PCR; TCRdb's copy has only in-frame clones and leaves some out. Of roughly 260,000 clones listed, 91% are singletons. The sample taken for sequencing was PBMCs or T cells enriched from blood (not recorded which). The chain has TRBV6-1 and TRBJ2-1; TRBD1 aligns across 9 bases. This sequence originates from a human donor in a cohort exposed to, infected with or recovered from COVID-19 (not recorded which). The donor label of this sample is uncertain. Written as DNA, the CDR3 is TGTGCCAGCAGTGAGGGACCGACAGGGGGTCCAGACAATGAGCAGTTCTTC. Encoded protein: CASSEGPTGGPDNEQFF.